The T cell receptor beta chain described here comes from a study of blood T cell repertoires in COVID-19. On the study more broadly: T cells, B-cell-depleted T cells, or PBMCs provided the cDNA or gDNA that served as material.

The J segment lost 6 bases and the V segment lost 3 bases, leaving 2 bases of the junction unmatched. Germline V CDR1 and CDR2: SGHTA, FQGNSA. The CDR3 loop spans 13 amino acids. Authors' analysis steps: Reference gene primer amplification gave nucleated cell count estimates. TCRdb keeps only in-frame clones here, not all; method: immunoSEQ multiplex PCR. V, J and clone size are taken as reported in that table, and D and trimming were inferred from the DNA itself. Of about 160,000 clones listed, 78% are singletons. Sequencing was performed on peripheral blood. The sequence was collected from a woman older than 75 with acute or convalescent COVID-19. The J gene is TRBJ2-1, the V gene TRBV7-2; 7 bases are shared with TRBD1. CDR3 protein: CASSFDRANEQFF. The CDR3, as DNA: TGTGCCAGCAGCTTCGACAGGGCCAATGAGCAGTTCTTC.